The rows below give T cell receptor beta chains drawn from one sample of a study of memory CD4+ T cells and cytomegalovirus serostatus. Generated by immunoSEQ multiplex PCR, the TCRdb table keeps only in-frame clones and is missing some. Of tens of thousands of clones listed, 70% to 80% were seen once; the top ten hold about 1.5%. Input material: memory CD4+ T cells from blood. These receptor sequences come from an adult in good health and CMV-seronegative. Each CDR3 is given with its conserved first and last residue. The D gene is left open where the match is weak. Rows may omit the clone size; those that give it use once, few, many or a size class.

J: TRBJ2-3
D: TRBD2
V: TRBV7-7
size: NA
CDR3: CASSSGTSGSTDTQYF
DNA: TGTGCTAGCAGCTCCGGGACTAGCGGCAGCACAGATACGCAGTATTTT

J: TRBJ2-1
D: TRBD2
V: TRBV5-1
size: NA
CDR3: CASSYGTSGINNEQFF
DNA: TGCGCCAGCAGCTACGGGACTAGCGGGATAAACAATGAGCAGTTCTTC

J: TRBJ2-5
D: TRBD2
V: TRBV9
size: NA
CDR3: CASSVGLAGGPPQETQYF
DNA: TGTGCCAGCAGCGTAGGCCTAGCGGGAGGCCCTCCCCAAGAGACCCAGTACTTC

J: TRBJ1-5
D: NA
V: TRBV30
size: few
CDR3: CAWSALNQPQHF
DNA: TGTGCCTGGAGTGCCTTGAATCAGCCCCAGCATTTT

J: TRBJ2-2
D: TRBD2
V: TRBV5-1
size: NA
CDR3: CASSSGLAGAMTGELFF
DNA: TGCGCCAGCAGCTCAGGACTAGCGGGGGCCATGACCGGGGAGCTGTTTTTT

J: TRBJ2-7
D: NA
V: TRBV5-1
size: once
CDR3: CASSLVEPFYEQYF
DNA: TGCGCCAGCAGCTTGGTGGAACCATTCTACGAGCAGTACTTC

J: TRBJ1-1
D: NA
V: TRBV5-5
size: once
CDR3: CASSPWGSGTEAFF
DNA: TGTGCCAGCAGCCCCTGGGGGTCGGGGACTGAAGCTTTCTTT

J: TRBJ1-1
D: NA
V: TRBV30
size: few
CDR3: CACRVSANTEAFF
DNA: TGTGCCTGCCGGGTCTCAGCTAACACTGAAGCTTTCTTT

J: TRBJ2-2
D: TRBD2
V: TRBV11-2
size: NA
CDR3: CASSLGLATGELFF
DNA: TGTGCCAGCAGCTTAGGACTAGCCACCGGGGAGCTGTTTTTT

J: TRBJ1-1
D: NA
V: TRBV18
size: few
CDR3: CASSRAGQRNTEAFF
DNA: TGTGCCAGCTCACGGGCCGGACAGAGGAACACTGAAGCTTTCTTT

J: TRBJ2-7
D: NA
V: TRBV7-8
size: NA
CDR3: CASSFRGYEQYF
DNA: TGTGCCAGCAGCTTCAGGGGTTACGAGCAGTACTTC

J: TRBJ2-2
D: NA
V: TRBV5-1
size: NA
CDR3: CASSLGLARSGGELFF
DNA: TGCGCCAGCAGCTTGGGGCTAGCGAGGAGTGGCGGGGAGCTGTTTTTT

J: TRBJ2-4
D: NA
V: TRBV7-2
size: NA
CDR3: CASSLQSGAKNIQYF
DNA: TGTGCCAGCAGCTTACAATCGGGAGCCAAAAACATTCAGTACTTC

J: TRBJ1-6
D: NA
V: TRBV27
size: once
CDR3: CASSFINSPLHF
DNA: TGTGCCAGCAGTTTTATTAATTCACCCCTCCACTTT

J: TRBJ2-7
D: NA
V: TRBV5-1
size: NA
CDR3: CASSTRDGSYEQYF
DNA: TGCGCCAGCAGCACCCGGGACGGAAGCTACGAGCAGTACTTC

J: TRBJ1-1
D: TRBD1
V: TRBV29-1
size: NA
CDR3: CSVGVSTGAHTEAFF
DNA: TGCAGCGTTGGCGTATCGACAGGGGCACACACTGAAGCTTTCTTT

J: TRBJ2-3
D: NA
V: TRBV19
size: few
CDR3: CASSIRAGPSDTQYF
DNA: TGTGCCAGTAGTATAAGGGCAGGTCCCTCAGATACGCAGTATTTT

J: TRBJ1-2
D: NA
V: TRBV9
size: NA
CDR3: CASSGLEFSGYGYTF
DNA: TGTGCCAGCAGCGGGCTTGAGTTTTCGGGCTATGGCTACACCTTC

J: TRBJ1-1
D: NA
V: TRBV7-3
size: NA
CDR3: CASSLSQGGGAFF
DNA: TGTGCCAGCAGCTTATCACAGGGTGGTGGAGCTTTCTTT

J: TRBJ2-1
D: TRBD1
V: TRBV9
size: NA
CDR3: CASSVATGQVYNEQFF
DNA: TGTGCCAGCAGCGTAGCTACGGGACAGGTCTACAATGAGCAGTTCTTC

J: TRBJ2-6
D: NA
V: TRBV5-4
size: NA
CDR3: CASSLAASGANVLTF
DNA: TGTGCCAGCAGCTTGGCGGCCTCTGGGGCCAACGTCCTGACTTTC

J: TRBJ1-4
D: NA
V: TRBV5-1
size: few
CDR3: CASRTGRADEKLFF
DNA: TGCGCCAGCCGCACGGGGCGCGCGGATGAAAAACTGTTTTTT

J: TRBJ1-2
D: TRBD1
V: TRBV11-2
size: NA
CDR3: CASSLRDRSGYTF
DNA: TGTGCCAGCAGCCTCCGGGACAGGTCAGGCTACACCTTC

J: TRBJ1-2
D: TRBD1
V: TRBV19
size: NA
CDR3: CASRTGQGGGYTF
DNA: TGTGCCAGTAGGACGGGACAGGGAGGTGGCTACACCTTC

J: TRBJ2-3
D: NA
V: TRBV6-5
size: NA
CDR3: CASSFRTAPTDTQYF
DNA: TGTGCCAGCAGTTTTCGAACGGCCCCCACAGATACGCAGTATTTT

J: TRBJ2-7
D: TRBD1
V: TRBV5-6
size: NA
CDR3: CASSPYGNRRDSYEQYF
DNA: TGTGCCAGCAGTCCCTACGGGAATCGCCGGGACAGCTACGAGCAGTACTTC

J: TRBJ2-6
D: TRBD1
V: TRBV14
size: NA
CDR3: CASSPHGTGGSGGANVLTF
DNA: TGTGCCAGCAGCCCCCACGGGACAGGGGGATCGGGTGGGGCCAACGTCCTGACTTTC

J: TRBJ2-7
D: TRBD2
V: TRBV7-8
size: NA
CDR3: CASSFREAITYEQYF
DNA: TGTGCCAGCAGCTTTCGGGAGGCGATTACCTACGAGCAGTACTTC

J: TRBJ2-7
D: NA
V: TRBV7-3
size: once
CDR3: CASSPQGGGAYEQYF
DNA: TGTGCCAGCAGCCCTCAGGGTGGGGGAGCCTACGAGCAGTACTTC

J: TRBJ1-3
D: NA
V: TRBV9
size: NA
CDR3: CASSVAGSGNTIYF
DNA: TGTGCCAGCAGCGTAGCAGGCTCTGGAAACACCATATATTTT

J: TRBJ2-7
D: TRBD2
V: TRBV5-6
size: NA
CDR3: CASSLVSGRNEQYF
DNA: TGTGCCAGCAGCTTGGTTAGCGGGAGAAACGAGCAGTACTTC

J: TRBJ1-2
D: NA
V: TRBV28
size: NA
CDR3: CASTHHLGGAANPSGGYTF
DNA: TGTGCCAGCACACATCACTTGGGAGGGGCCGCGAACCCCAGTGGGGGCTACACCTTC

J: TRBJ2-3
D: NA
V: TRBV29-1
size: medium-sized
CDR3: CSVLFADTQYF
DNA: TGCAGCGTCCTATTCGCGGATACGCAGTATTTT

J: TRBJ2-5
D: NA
V: TRBV7-2
size: NA
CDR3: CASSLVAGEWETQYF
DNA: TGTGCCAGCAGCTTAGTGGCAGGGGAATGGGAGACCCAGTACTTC

J: TRBJ2-2
D: NA
V: TRBV10-1
size: NA
CDR3: CASKGQSTGELFF
DNA: TGCGCCAGCAAAGGACAGAGCACCGGGGAGCTGTTTTTT

J: TRBJ2-2
D: TRBD2
V: TRBV19
size: NA
CDR3: CASSQTSGDTGELFF
DNA: TGTGCCAGTAGTCAGACTAGCGGGGACACCGGGGAGCTGTTTTTT

J: TRBJ1-5
D: NA
V: TRBV19
size: NA
CDR3: CASRPTILGNQPQHF
DNA: TGTGCCAGTAGGCCGACAATTTTAGGAAATCAGCCCCAGCATTTT

J: TRBJ2-5
D: NA
V: TRBV7-9
size: NA
CDR3: CASSLRGMGVKETQYF
DNA: TGTGCCAGCAGCTTACGTGGGATGGGGGTAAAAGAGACCCAGTACTTC

J: TRBJ1-2
D: NA
V: TRBV7-2
size: NA
CDR3: CASSLAGGLGYTF
DNA: TGTGCCAGCAGCTTAGCCGGGGGACTCGGCTACACCTTC

J: TRBJ2-6
D: NA
V: TRBV6-1
size: NA
CDR3: CASSDGPLSGANVLTF
DNA: TGTGCCAGCAGTGATGGACCGCTCTCTGGGGCCAACGTCCTGACTTTC

J: TRBJ1-5
D: NA
V: TRBV6-4
size: NA
CDR3: CASSEGPRQPQHF
DNA: TGTGCCAGCAGTGAAGGCCCAAGACAGCCCCAGCATTTT

J: TRBJ1-5
D: NA
V: TRBV6-1
size: few
CDR3: CASSGEWQRPQHF
DNA: TGTGCCAGCAGTGGGGAGTGGCAAAGGCCCCAGCATTTT

J: TRBJ2-1
D: TRBD2
V: TRBV13
size: NA
CDR3: CASSLQTIAGVHNEQFF
DNA: TGTGCCAGCAGCCTACAGACGATAGCGGGAGTCCACAATGAGCAGTTCTTC

J: TRBJ1-5
D: NA
V: TRBV19
size: few
CDR3: CASNDRRANQPQHF
DNA: TGTGCCAGCAACGACAGGCGAGCCAATCAGCCCCAGCATTTT

J: TRBJ1-2
D: TRBD1
V: TRBV6-6
size: NA
CDR3: CASRHTGTVTAEPF
DNA: TGTGCCAGCAGGCATACCGGGACAGTCACCGCGGAGCCCTTC

J: TRBJ2-7
D: NA
V: TRBV18
size: NA
CDR3: CASSPVWGEQSYEQYF
DNA: TGTGCCAGCTCACCAGTTTGGGGGGAACAGTCCTACGAGCAGTACTTC

J: TRBJ1-2
D: NA
V: TRBV28
size: NA
CDR3: CASSLTAGYYGYTF
DNA: TGTGCCAGCAGTCTAACGGCAGGGTACTATGGCTACACCTTC

J: TRBJ2-5
D: NA
V: TRBV6-1
size: NA
CDR3: CASSGTETGVRETQYF
DNA: TGTGCCAGCAGTGGGACAGAGACGGGAGTCAGGGAGACCCAGTACTTC

J: TRBJ2-5
D: NA
V: TRBV5-8
size: NA
CDR3: CASSLGTGRETQYF
DNA: TGTGCCAGCAGCTTGGGTACAGGGAGGGAGACCCAGTACTTC

J: TRBJ1-2
D: NA
V: TRBV29-1
size: NA
CDR3: CSVGGGGNYGYTF
DNA: TGCAGCGTCGGGGGGGGAGGAAACTATGGCTACACCTTC

J: TRBJ1-1
D: NA
V: TRBV14
size: few
CDR3: CASSQVWTEAFF
DNA: TGTGCCAGCAGCCAAGTTTGGACTGAAGCTTTCTTT

J: TRBJ1-2
D: NA
V: TRBV28
size: NA
CDR3: CASSPGVWGYTF
DNA: TGTGCCAGCAGCCCGGGGGTGTGGGGCTACACCTTC

J: TRBJ1-5
D: NA
V: TRBV4-2
size: NA
CDR3: CASSQEKGYYQPQHF
DNA: TGTGCCAGCAGCCAAGAGAAGGGATATTATCAGCCCCAGCATTTT

J: TRBJ1-6
D: NA
V: TRBV21-1
size: few
CDR3: CASSPPSGMINSPLHF
DNA: TGTGCCAGCAGCCCTCCGTCGGGCATGATTAATTCACCCCTCCACTTT

J: TRBJ1-3
D: TRBD1
V: TRBV27
size: NA
CDR3: CASSNRQGLGQNTIYF
DNA: TGTGCCAGCAGTAACCGACAGGGTTTAGGGCAAAACACCATATATTTT